The 13 T cell receptor beta chains reported below all come from one sample, sequenced in a study of blood T cell repertoires in COVID-19. Clones were sequenced by immunoSEQ multiplex PCR, and TCRdb holds only the in-frame ones, with some missing. The sample includes hundreds of thousands of clones, 85% seen only once; the top ten take roughly 3.9%. The sequenced sample was peripheral blood. These receptors all come from a woman in her late teens or twenties with acute or convalescent COVID-19.

A single count supports this clone. V is TRBV7-9 and J is TRBJ2-3, with D possibly matching TRBD2 (7 bases). The CDR3 length is 17 residues. V lost 0 bases, J lost 3 bases, and 16 bases lay in between. Germline V lookup: CDR1 SEHNR, CDR2 FQNEAQ (reference sequence). CDR3 protein: CASSLALGGRNTDTQYF. Written as DNA, the CDR3 is TGTGCCAGCAGCTTAGCTCTCGGGGGGCGAAATACAGATACGCAGTATTTT.

The chain recombines TRBV7-3 with TRBJ2-5, with 7 bases lining up with TRBD2. This CDR3 spans 15 amino acids. Trimming removed 2 bases from V and 1 base from J; junction bases left unmatched: 4. Germline-derived CDR1 and CDR2 are SGHTA and FQGTGA. CDR3 sequence (DNA): TGTGCCAGCAGCTTAGCTAGCGGCCCCCAAGAGACCCAGTACTTC. Translating gives CASSLASGPQETQYF.

This clone turned up a few times. J is TRBJ1-2 and V is TRBV10-3; perhaps TRBD1 as D (5 bases). The V gene's germline CDR1 is ENHRY and CDR2 SYGVKD. V was trimmed by 4 bases and J by 3 bases, leaving 12 bases between them. This CDR3 spans 14 amino acids. Here the CDR3 DNA reads TGTGCCATCAGTGCTCAGGGTAACTACTATGGCTACACCTTC. Its translation is CAISAQGNYYGYTF.

The rearrangement links TRBV6-5 to TRBJ2-5, with 7 bases aligning to TRBD2. V was pared by 8 bases and J by 4 bases, with 13 bases of the junction left unmatched. Germline CDR1 reads MNHEY; CDR2 reads SVGAGI. CDR3 size: 15 residues. The CDR3: CASGPGRAGGETQYF. DNA of the CDR3: TGTGCCAGCGGGCCGGGGAGGGCCGGGGGAGAGACCCAGTACTTC.

J is TRBJ2-7 and V is TRBV11-3; 12 bases are a match to TRBD2. Losses at the gene ends were 5 bases for V and 7 bases for J; bases not matched to a gene: 12. The CDR3 loop spans 16 amino acids. Per the germline V gene, CDR1 is SGHNT and CDR2 is YENEEA. CDR3 protein: CASSPEPTSGRREQYF. The CDR3 bases are TGTGCCAGCAGCCCTGAACCGACTAGCGGGAGAAGGGAGCAGTACTTC.

The chain carries TRBV10-3 and TRBJ1-1; 7 bases are a match to TRBD1. CDR1 ENHRY and CDR2 SYGVKD come from the germline V gene. The CDR3 is made up of 13 amino acids. After removal of 6 bases from V and 4 bases from J, the junction contained 5 bases not matched to a gene. DNA for the CDR3: TGTGCCATCAGCTCCGGGACAGCCACTGAAGCTTTCTTT. It specifies CAISSGTATEAFF.

This clone was seen only a few times. The chain is built from TRBV6-5 and TRBJ1-2; D uncertain. The germline V and J ends were trimmed by 6 bases and 1 base, with 15 bases remaining between them. The germline CDR1 and CDR2 sequences are MNHEY and SVGAGI. CDR3 length: 15 residues. CDR3 residues: CASRTAQLRNYGYTF. In DNA, the CDR3 is TGTGCCAGCAGAACGGCACAGTTACGTAACTATGGCTACACCTTC.

This chain connects TRBV9 to TRBJ2-7, with D possibly matching TRBD2 (5 bases). Germline V gives CDR1 SGDLS, CDR2 YYNGEE. CDR3 length: 13 residues. V lost 3 bases and J lost 5, with 12 bases in between. The CDR3 DNA sequence: TGTGCCAGCAGCGCCCTATCCGGGGACGAGCAGTACTTC. The encoded protein is CASSALSGDEQYF.

The chain joins TRBV19 to TRBJ1-2; the D is unclear. The CDR3 sequence is 12 residues long. CDR1 and CDR2 from the germline V gene are LNHDA and SQIVND (reference sequence). V was trimmed by 5 bases and J by 7 bases, leaving 11 bases between them. The CDR3 loop is CASSVYVGGYTF. For the CDR3, the DNA is TGTGCCAGTAGTGTTTACGTCGGTGGCTACACCTTC.

This chain connects TRBV10-3 to TRBJ1-1; no clear D. Germline V gene sequence: CDR1 ENHRY, CDR2 SYGVKD. This CDR3 contains 11 residues. Trimming stripped 3 bases from V and 11 bases from J, with 10 bases between. DNA for the CDR3: TGTGCCATCAGTGACCTGAATGAGGCTTTCTTT. Amino acids: CAISDLNEAFF.

This sequence joins TRBV11-2 and TRBJ1-6; no firm D call. CDR1 is SGHAT and CDR2 is FQNNGV in the germline V gene. Trimming removed 1 base at V and 6 bases at J, with 7 bases between. This CDR3 contains 14 residues. The CDR3 reads CASSLGLVNSPLHF. The CDR3 nucleotides read TGTGCCAGCAGCTTAGGACTGGTTAATTCACCCCTCCACTTT.

V is TRBV21-1 and J is TRBJ2-3; the table names TRBD2, a call not compared with the DNA. TRBV21-1 is a known pseudogene. This CDR3 has 15 amino acids. CDR3 bases: TGTGCCAGCAGCAAAGAAAGGGGGGGTAAAGATACGCAGTATTTT. It encodes CASSKERGGKDTQYF.

The chain has TRBV5-1 and TRBJ2-1; TRBD1 is a possible D gene (6 bases). The CDR3 has 14 residues. Germline V gene sequence: CDR1 SGHRS, CDR2 YFSETQ. V was clipped by 4 bases and J by 0 bases, with 8 bases between them. The DNA for the CDR3 is TGCGCCAGCAGCGCGGACAGCTCCTACAATGAGCAGTTCTTC. It codes for CASSADSSYNEQFF.